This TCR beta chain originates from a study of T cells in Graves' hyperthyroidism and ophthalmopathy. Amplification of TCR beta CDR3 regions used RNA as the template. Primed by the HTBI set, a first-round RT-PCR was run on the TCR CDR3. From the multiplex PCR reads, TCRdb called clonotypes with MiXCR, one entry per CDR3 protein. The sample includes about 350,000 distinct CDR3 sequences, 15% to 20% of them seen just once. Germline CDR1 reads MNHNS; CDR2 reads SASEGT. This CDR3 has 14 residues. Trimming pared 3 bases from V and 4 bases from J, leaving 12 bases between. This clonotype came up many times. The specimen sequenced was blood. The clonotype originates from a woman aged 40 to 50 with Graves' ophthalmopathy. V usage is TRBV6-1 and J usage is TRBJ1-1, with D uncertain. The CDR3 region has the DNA TGTGCCAGCAGTGAGAACTGGGGTTTCACTGAAGCTTTCTTT. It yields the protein CASSENWGFTEAFF.